The entry below describes one TCR beta chain. This clonotype was found many times. This clone's antigen is unknown. Per-nucleotide qualities are absent, and no much larger clonotype sits a single base away. The sample's treatment or condition label is to be understood as: in vitro stimulation with specific CMV peptide epitopes to enrich CMV-specific T cells. Trimming takes 2 bases off V and 0 bases off J; junction bases not matched to a gene: 7. The germline V gene specifies SGHTA as CDR1 and FQGNSA as CDR2. The CDR3 has 17 amino acids, counting the end cysteine and phenylalanine. Just CDR3 DNA is preserved here, 51 bases in frame from base 1. This sample was sequenced with an Illumina HiSeq 1500. The raw public data were reprocessed by TCRdb itself: fastp quality trimming at Q25, MiXCR clonotype calling, in-frame beta chains only. When rows share a CDR3 protein, they turn into one entry using the most common DNA and genes. In all, the sample holds some 500,000 distinct CDR3 sequences, and under 45% of those were seen once. 48% of the sample lies in the top ten.

This specimen belongs to a study of T cell repertoires in cytomegalovirus infection (dated by TCRdb to the late 2010s). General notes on the study: Recently identified HLA-C-restricted CMV epitopes, whose presentation resists viral immunomodulation, were targeted by peptide stimulations together with well-studied HLA-B-restricted epitopes. Donor HLA type was relevant to the analysis, as public TCR beta signatures indicated carriage of CMV infection together with the matching HLA type.

The research as a whole found: In both this cohort and an independent cohort of several hundred donors, the cumulative frequency of public TCR beta family members distinguished carriers of CMV infection plus the relevant HLA type. In the ex vivo response, HLA-C-restricted CMV-specific TCR beta clonotypes were dominant, and in two of eight donors the single most frequent clonotype came from this HLA-C-restricted group.

Specimen: cultured PBMCs, collected from culture after CMV antigen stimulation. The receptor's source is a human donor in good health (CMV status not recorded). Some clones in this sample may be carry-over from other donors' samples. This chain joins TRBV7-2 to TRBJ2-1; 7 bases in the junction line up with TRBD2. The DNA sequence is TGTGCCAGCAGCTTAAGGTTCGGGGGGAGCTCCTACAATGAGCAGTTCTTC. This translates into CASSLRFGGSSYNEQFF.